This TCR beta chain stems from a study of human T cells and chemical hapten exposure. Indicated time point: patch test 1, 2 weeks after DPC sensitization. Treatment given: therapeutic diphenylcyclopropenone sensitization with weekly scalp DPC. Alopecia patients deemed DPC-suitable, aged 18 to 70, excluding pregnancy. TCRdb processed the RACE reads anew with MiXCR; each CDR3 protein has one entry. Counted here are roughly 190,000 distinct CDR3 sequences, 20% to 25% occurring once; the ten biggest clones make up approximately 6.7%. Deletions cut 0 bases from V and 1 base from J, with 6 bases between. Germline CDR1 MNHNY, CDR2 SVGAGI (reference sequence). This CDR3 is built from 15 residues.

The sequence was collected from a woman between 50 and 59 years old with alopecia areata. Some clones in this sample may be carry-over from other donors' samples. Specimen: whole blood, collected in connection with sensitization to the hapten diphenylcyclopropenone (DPC). This sequence joins TRBV6-6 and TRBJ2-2; D remains ambiguous. DNA for the CDR3: TGTGCCAGCAGTTACTCTGGCTTGAACACCGGGGAGCTGTTTTTT. Translated, it gives CASSYSGLNTGELFF.